A single sample is the source of the 9 T cell receptor beta chains below, sequenced in a study of T-cell memory formation after mild COVID-19. Each CDR3 protein is one row after TCRdb ran MiXCR on the 5' RACE reads. This table holds approximately 250,000 distinct CDR3 sequences, under 20% found once. Sequencing was done on a sample of PBMCs or a T cell subset sorted from them (not recorded which). These receptors came from a man aged 18-30 years who had mild COVID-19 (a few samples of this study predate the infection). Cell type and time point are not known.

In its sample, this clonotype was seen a few times. The gene calls are TRBV6-2 or TRBV6-3 and TRBJ2-5; tentative D call: TRBD1 (6 bases). The V gene's germline CDR1 is MNHEY and CDR2 SVGEGT. V gave up 2 bases and J gave up 9 bases, with 13 bases separating them. The CDR3 loop spans 13 amino acids. The DNA for the CDR3 is TGTGCCAGCAGTTACACAGGGCCGGAGGCCCAGTACTTC. This translates into CASSYTGPEAQYF.

The gene calls are TRBV6-1 and TRBJ1-1; no reliable D call. V was cut by 7 bases and J by 1 base, with 13 bases left in between. The CDR3 runs to 14 residues. Germline V gene data show CDR1 as MNHNS and CDR2 as SASEGT. The CDR3 loop reads CASTPPAKNTEAFF. The CDR3 nucleotides read TGTGCCAGCACCCCCCCGGCGAAGAACACTGAAGCTTTCTTT.

This chain connects TRBV9 to TRBJ1-5; D is unresolved. This CDR3 comprises 13 residues. The germline V gene has CDR1 SGDLS and CDR2 YYNGEE. Trimming pared 5 bases from V and 3 bases from J, leaving 9 bases between. DNA of the CDR3: TGTGCCAGCAGTATTATGCCCAATCAGCCCCAGCATTTT. Amino acids: CASSIMPNQPQHF. The complete variable domain, with remaining parts taken from reference TRBV9 and TRBJ1-5, reads DSGVTQTPKHLITATGQRVTLRCSPRSGDLSVYWYQQSLDQGLQFLIQYYNGEERAKGNILERFSAQQFPDLHSELNLSSLELGDSALYFCASSIMPNQPQHFGDGTRLSIL.

This clonotype was counted many times. J is TRBJ2-7 and V is TRBV5-4; possible D gene TRBD2, 6 bases. Trimming removed 2 bases at V and 2 bases at J, with 11 bases between. The germline gives CDR1 SGHNT, CDR2 YYREEE (reference sequence). CDR3 length equals 14 residues. The CDR3 region has the DNA TGTGCCAGCAGCTTTCTCCCGGGGGCCTACGAGCAGTACTTC. This gives the protein CASSFLPGAYEQYF.

This clonotype has a handful of counts. This rearrangement joins TRBV12-3 or TRBV12-4 to TRBJ2-2, with a weak D call TRBD1 (6 bases). Trimming left V 5 bases short and J 2 bases short, with 12 bases between. The CDR3 spans 15 residues. Here the CDR3 reads CASSPGQGNTGELFF. DNA for the CDR3: TGTGCCAGCAGTCCGGGACAAGGCAACACCGGGGAGCTGTTTTTT.

This chain uses TRBV20-1 with TRBJ1-5; the D gene is possibly TRBD1 (5 bases). This CDR3 has 13 amino acids. The V end lost 2 bases, the J end lost 2 bases, and 7 bases lay between the germline ends. Germline V gene data show CDR1 as DFQATT and CDR2 as SNEGSKA (reference sequence). For the CDR3, the DNA is TGCAGTGCTAGACAGGGAGGCAATCAGCCCCAGCATTTT. Its translation: CSARQGGNQPQHF.

The sample holds a few counts of this clonotype. The CDR3 DNA follows: TGCGCCAGCAGCCCAGCGCCACCCTCAAGCGAGCAGTACTTC. It specifies CASSPAPPSSEQYF. This chain links TRBV5-1 with TRBJ2-7; D unresolved. Trimming stripped 4 bases from V and 6 bases from J, with 17 bases between. This CDR3 comprises 14 residues. CDR1 SGHRS and CDR2 YFSETQ come from the germline V gene.

This clonotype showed up just a few times. CDR3 sequence: CASSPRTNTGELFF. The CDR3 DNA follows: TGTGCCAGCAGTCCACGGACTAACACCGGGGAGCTGTTTTTT. This sequence joins TRBV6-5 and TRBJ2-2; a weak D match, TRBD2 (5 bases). Germline V gene sequence: CDR1 MNHEY, CDR2 SVGAGI. This CDR3 is 14 amino acids long. Trimming stripped 5 bases from V and 2 bases from J, with 9 bases between.

This clonotype has a handful of counts. The genes are TRBV5-1 and TRBJ2-7, with D perhaps matching TRBD1 or TRBD2 (5 bases each). Trimming shortened V by 5 bases and J by 6 bases, and 6 bases separated the two germline ends. CDR3 length: 10 residues. Germline CDR1 and CDR2: SGHRS and YFSETQ. The CDR3 is CASRGVEQYF. CDR3 nucleotides: TGCGCCAGCAGGGGGGTCGAGCAGTACTTC.